Reported below is one TCR beta chain. The repertoire was sequenced with immunoSEQ multiplex PCR; TCRdb's copy has only in-frame clones and lacks some. There are about 55,000 clones in the sample; around nine tenths occur only once, and approximately 15% lies in the top ten. The CDR3 runs to 15 residues. CDR1 LGHDT and CDR2 YNNKEL come from the germline V gene (reference sequence). The trim removed 5 bases at V and 3 bases at J, leaving 7 bases unmatched. This entry comes from a study of blood T cell repertoires in COVID-19. Study as a whole: PBMCs, B-cell-depleted T cells, or T cells provided the cDNA or gDNA that made up the material.

The specimen was peripheral blood. The receptor was derived from a human donor with active COVID-19. The donor label of this sample is uncertain. The chain links TRBV3-1 (or the pseudogene TRBV3-2) to TRBJ2-1; 7 nucleotides match TRBD2. CDR3 residues: CASSGESGNYNEQFF. The CDR3 DNA sequence: TGTGCCAGCAGCGGGGAGAGCGGGAACTACAATGAGCAGTTCTTC.